The rows below give T cell receptor beta chains drawn from one sample of a study of graft-versus-host responses after intestinal transplantation. Method: immunoSEQ multiplex PCR; TCRdb's copy keeps in-frame clones and lacks some. The table includes fewer than 90,000 clones, around 93% detected once. The antigens these receptors bind are not known. Source: unstimulated CD4+ T cells sorted from spleen or lymph node cells, taken before transplant. Receptors were obtained from a human donor who was the organ donor for an intestinal transplant. CDR3s include the opening cysteine and the closing phenylalanine or tryptophan. The order of the fields is D gene, clone size, V gene, J gene, CDR3 DNA, CDR3 protein. The D gene is left open where the match is weak. Clone size is stated in some rows and not others, as once, few, many or a class when expanded.

d_call: TRBD1; clone_size: NA; v_call: TRBV15; j_call: TRBJ1-2; cdr3_nt: TGTGCCACCAGCAGAGATCCGACAGGGTACGTCTTCTCTCTCGGCTACACCTTC; cdr3_aa: CATSRDPTGYVFSLGYTF
d_call: NA; clone_size: NA; v_call: TRBV30; j_call: TRBJ1-3; cdr3_nt: TGTGCCTGGAGACAGCTCTCTGGAAACACCATATATTTT; cdr3_aa: CAWRQLSGNTIYF
d_call: TRBD2; clone_size: NA; v_call: TRBV19; j_call: TRBJ2-4; cdr3_nt: TGTGCCAGTAGTATGTTCTTAGCGGGGGGAGCCAAAAACATTCAGTACTTC; cdr3_aa: CASSMFLAGGAKNIQYF
d_call: NA; clone_size: NA; v_call: TRBV10-3; j_call: TRBJ1-1; cdr3_nt: TGTGCCACGCTGTCCGAGGGGGGGCGCGCAGCTTTCTTT; cdr3_aa: CATLSEGGRAAFF
d_call: NA; clone_size: NA; v_call: TRBV18; j_call: TRBJ1-5; cdr3_nt: TGTGCCAGCTCACCAGTCGCCGATAGCAATCAGCCCCAGCATTTT; cdr3_aa: CASSPVADSNQPQHF
d_call: NA; clone_size: NA; v_call: TRBV7-9; j_call: TRBJ1-1; cdr3_nt: TGTGCCAGCAGCCCGTTCACCGGGATCCCAGACACTGAAGCTTTCTTT; cdr3_aa: CASSPFTGIPDTEAFF
d_call: TRBD2; clone_size: once; v_call: TRBV10-3; j_call: TRBJ2-7; cdr3_nt: TGTGCCACCATGACCCCGGGACTAAGCTACGAGCAGTACTTC; cdr3_aa: CATMTPGLSYEQYF
d_call: NA; clone_size: NA; v_call: TRBV7-8; j_call: TRBJ2-5; cdr3_nt: TGTGCCAGCAGCCCCTTGGGAGAGACCCAGTACTTC; cdr3_aa: CASSPLGETQYF
d_call: NA; clone_size: NA; v_call: TRBV6-6; j_call: TRBJ1-1; cdr3_nt: TGTGCCAGCAGTTACGCCCGGGCGAACACTGAAGCTTTCTTT; cdr3_aa: CASSYARANTEAFF
d_call: NA; clone_size: once; v_call: TRBV27; j_call: TRBJ1-6; cdr3_nt: TGTGCCAGCAGTTTAGGAGGGAAAAATTCACCCCTCCACTTT; cdr3_aa: CASSLGGKNSPLHF
d_call: NA; clone_size: NA; v_call: TRBV10-3; j_call: TRBJ2-3; cdr3_nt: TGTGCCATCAGTGACCCCGAGGGGGGGAGGGCGAGAACAGATACGCAGTATTTT; cdr3_aa: CAISDPEGGRARTDTQYF
d_call: NA; clone_size: NA; v_call: TRBV19; j_call: TRBJ1-3; cdr3_nt: TGTGCCAGTAGCATTCAAGGGGGGGACGGCGGAAACACCATATATTTT; cdr3_aa: CASSIQGGDGGNTIYF
d_call: NA; clone_size: NA; v_call: TRBV2; j_call: TRBJ2-1; cdr3_nt: TGTGCCAGCAGTGGGCATGCTGGCTACAATGAGCAGTTCTTC; cdr3_aa: CASSGHAGYNEQFF
d_call: NA; clone_size: NA; v_call: TRBV5-1; j_call: TRBJ1-2; cdr3_nt: TGCGCCAGCAGCTTAACCGGGGACATCATAGGCTACACCTTC; cdr3_aa: CASSLTGDIIGYTF
d_call: NA; clone_size: NA; v_call: TRBV7-9; j_call: TRBJ2-3; cdr3_nt: TGTGCCAGCAGCTTAGGAGGCGGGGACTTAGCAGATACGCAGTATTTT; cdr3_aa: CASSLGGGDLADTQYF
d_call: TRBD1; clone_size: once; v_call: TRBV5-1; j_call: TRBJ1-2; cdr3_nt: TGCGCCAGCAGCTTGCTCGGGACAGGGTTGAGCGGCTACACCTTC; cdr3_aa: CASSLLGTGLSGYTF
d_call: NA; clone_size: once; v_call: TRBV5-8; j_call: TRBJ1-1; cdr3_nt: TGTGCCAGCAGCTTGCTCTTTGGCAGCGAAGCTTTCTTT; cdr3_aa: CASSLLFGSEAFF
d_call: NA; clone_size: once; v_call: TRBV7-3; j_call: TRBJ1-2; cdr3_nt: TGTGCCAGCAGCTTAGGTGCAGGGAGGGACTATGGCTACACCTTC; cdr3_aa: CASSLGAGRDYGYTF
d_call: NA; clone_size: NA; v_call: TRBV30; j_call: TRBJ1-2; cdr3_nt: TGTGCCTGGATTTCTCCTAACTATGGCTACACCTTC; cdr3_aa: CAWISPNYGYTF
d_call: TRBD1; clone_size: NA; v_call: TRBV5-4; j_call: TRBJ1-1; cdr3_nt: TGTGCCAGCAGCTTGGCTTTGGGACAGCTGAACACTGAAGCTTTCTTT; cdr3_aa: CASSLALGQLNTEAFF
d_call: NA; clone_size: NA; v_call: TRBV5-1; j_call: TRBJ1-1; cdr3_nt: TGCGCCAGCAGATCGGGACCGACGAACACTGAAGCTTTCTTT; cdr3_aa: CASRSGPTNTEAFF
d_call: NA; clone_size: NA; v_call: TRBV28; j_call: TRBJ1-5; cdr3_nt: TGTGCCAGCAGTCTAACAGGTGGCAATCAGCCCCAGCATTTT; cdr3_aa: CASSLTGGNQPQHF
d_call: NA; clone_size: NA; v_call: TRBV5-1; j_call: TRBJ2-5; cdr3_nt: TGCGCCAGCAGCCCCGTGGGGGGGGACATCTATCAGACCCAGTACTTC; cdr3_aa: CASSPVGGDIYQTQYF
d_call: NA; clone_size: NA; v_call: TRBV29-1; j_call: TRBJ1-2; cdr3_nt: TGCAGCGTTGAGGGAGGGGTGGGCTACACCTTC; cdr3_aa: CSVEGGVGYTF
d_call: NA; clone_size: NA; v_call: TRBV18; j_call: TRBJ1-4; cdr3_nt: TGTGCCAGCTCAGGGCTCAGCGGATCAACTAATGAAAAACTGTTTTTT; cdr3_aa: CASSGLSGSTNEKLFF
d_call: NA; clone_size: NA; v_call: TRBV7-6; j_call: TRBJ2-7; cdr3_nt: TGTGCCAGCAGCGTGGGACACGGAATCTACGAGCAGTACTTC; cdr3_aa: CASSVGHGIYEQYF
d_call: TRBD1; clone_size: NA; v_call: TRBV28; j_call: TRBJ2-7; cdr3_nt: TGTGCCAGCAGTTGGGGGACAGGGCTTTTGGTCAACGAGCAGTACTTC; cdr3_aa: CASSWGTGLLVNEQYF
d_call: NA; clone_size: NA; v_call: TRBV28; j_call: TRBJ1-2; cdr3_nt: TGTGCCAGCAGTTACCCCGGGGGCAACTATGGCTACACCTTC; cdr3_aa: CASSYPGGNYGYTF
d_call: NA; clone_size: NA; v_call: TRBV5-1; j_call: TRBJ1-5; cdr3_nt: TGCGCCAGCAGCTTCTGGGACACCAATCAGCCCCAGCATTTT; cdr3_aa: CASSFWDTNQPQHF
d_call: NA; clone_size: NA; v_call: TRBV5-1; j_call: TRBJ1-2; cdr3_nt: TGCGCCAGCAGCCCCAATCCCCAGAGGGTCCTGGGCTATGGCTACACCTTC; cdr3_aa: CASSPNPQRVLGYGYTF
d_call: NA; clone_size: NA; v_call: TRBV6-1; j_call: TRBJ1-1; cdr3_nt: TGTGCCAGCAGCCTTGGGTTAAACACTGAAGCTTTCTTT; cdr3_aa: CASSLGLNTEAFF
d_call: TRBD1; clone_size: NA; v_call: TRBV5-1; j_call: TRBJ1-1; cdr3_nt: TGCGCCAGCAGCGCTGGACAGGGAGGCACTGAAGCTTTCTTT; cdr3_aa: CASSAGQGGTEAFF
d_call: TRBD1; clone_size: few; v_call: TRBV2; j_call: TRBJ1-4; cdr3_nt: TGTGCCAGCAGTAAATTGGGACAGGGGGGAGAAAAACTGTTTTTT; cdr3_aa: CASSKLGQGGEKLFF
d_call: NA; clone_size: NA; v_call: TRBV28; j_call: TRBJ2-7; cdr3_nt: TGTGCCAGCAGCTTGACAGCCTCCTCCTACGAGCAGTACTTC; cdr3_aa: CASSLTASSYEQYF
d_call: NA; clone_size: NA; v_call: TRBV19; j_call: TRBJ2-7; cdr3_nt: TGTGCCAGTAGTGATCAGGGGTCCTACGAGCAGTACTTC; cdr3_aa: CASSDQGSYEQYF
d_call: TRBD1; clone_size: NA; v_call: TRBV30; j_call: TRBJ1-2; cdr3_nt: TGTGCCTGGAGCGCGTTGACAGGGGTTAGTCAGTTCTATGGCTACACCTTC; cdr3_aa: CAWSALTGVSQFYGYTF
d_call: NA; clone_size: few; v_call: TRBV10-3; j_call: TRBJ1-2; cdr3_nt: TGTGCCAACGGAGAGGGTCAGGGCTATGGCTACACCTTC; cdr3_aa: CANGEGQGYGYTF
d_call: NA; clone_size: few; v_call: TRBV6-1; j_call: TRBJ2-1; cdr3_nt: TGTGCCAGCAGGCGCGCCGAAAACAATGAGCAGTTCTTC; cdr3_aa: CASRRAENNEQFF
d_call: NA; clone_size: NA; v_call: TRBV18; j_call: TRBJ1-2; cdr3_nt: TGTGCCAGCTCACCACCCTCCCGGGCGGGTCACTATGGCTACACCTTC; cdr3_aa: CASSPPSRAGHYGYTF
d_call: TRBD2; clone_size: NA; v_call: TRBV5-4; j_call: TRBJ2-1; cdr3_nt: TGTGCCAGCAGCTTGGCGGGCGGGGGGGCCTACAATGAGCAGTTCTTC; cdr3_aa: CASSLAGGGAYNEQFF
d_call: NA; clone_size: NA; v_call: TRBV4-1; j_call: TRBJ2-3; cdr3_nt: TGCGCCAGCAGCCAAGATCTGAACGAAGGAACAGATACGCAGTATTTT; cdr3_aa: CASSQDLNEGTDTQYF
d_call: NA; clone_size: NA; v_call: TRBV10-3; j_call: TRBJ1-6; cdr3_nt: TGTGCCATCAGTGGGGGCAGGGGCCCTAGCTCCTATAATTCACCCCTCCACTTT; cdr3_aa: CAISGGRGPSSYNSPLHF
d_call: TRBD1; clone_size: NA; v_call: TRBV5-1; j_call: TRBJ1-2; cdr3_nt: TGCGCCAGCAGCGCGAGTGGACAGGGGGGGTTCTATGGCTACACCTTC; cdr3_aa: CASSASGQGGFYGYTF
d_call: NA; clone_size: NA; v_call: TRBV11-2; j_call: TRBJ2-5; cdr3_nt: TGTGCCAGCAGCCCCCGGACTGGGCGGGAACAGACCCAGTACTTC; cdr3_aa: CASSPRTGREQTQYF
d_call: TRBD2; clone_size: NA; v_call: TRBV2; j_call: TRBJ2-1; cdr3_nt: TGTGCCAGCATGAACCCTAGCGGGGGGGAGCAGTTCTTC; cdr3_aa: CASMNPSGGEQFF
d_call: NA; clone_size: NA; v_call: TRBV16; j_call: TRBJ2-7; cdr3_nt: TGTGCCAGCAACCGGGCGGGGTCGACGAACGAGCAGTACTTC; cdr3_aa: CASNRAGSTNEQYF
d_call: NA; clone_size: NA; v_call: TRBV20-1; j_call: TRBJ1-2; cdr3_nt: TGCAGTGCGCCAAGGGGAATGGGCTACACCTTC; cdr3_aa: CSAPRGMGYTF
d_call: NA; clone_size: NA; v_call: TRBV20-1; j_call: TRBJ1-3; cdr3_nt: TGCAGTGCAGGCCGGTTGAACACCATATATTTT; cdr3_aa: CSAGRLNTIYF
d_call: NA; clone_size: NA; v_call: TRBV30; j_call: TRBJ2-1; cdr3_nt: TGTGCCTGGAAGGCAGGCGGGTCCTACAATGAGCAGTTCTTC; cdr3_aa: CAWKAGGSYNEQFF
d_call: TRBD1; clone_size: NA; v_call: TRBV5-1; j_call: TRBJ1-3; cdr3_nt: TGCGCCAGCAGCTTGGTGGCAGGGGGCGCCCCGAACACCATATATTTT; cdr3_aa: CASSLVAGGAPNTIYF
d_call: NA; clone_size: NA; v_call: TRBV19; j_call: TRBJ1-5; cdr3_nt: TGTGCCAGTAGTATAGCGGGCGGAAGTTCTAATAGCAATCAGCCCCAGCATTTT; cdr3_aa: CASSIAGGSSNSNQPQHF
d_call: NA; clone_size: once; v_call: TRBV14; j_call: TRBJ2-5; cdr3_nt: TGTGCCAGCAGCCGGGACCCCGACCTAAGGCGACAGTACTTC; cdr3_aa: CASSRDPDLRRQYF
d_call: TRBD2; clone_size: NA; v_call: TRBV7-6; j_call: TRBJ2-1; cdr3_nt: TGTGCCAGCAGCTTGGCCCGGGGGGTAGGCAAGGGAGGTACCAACTCCTACAATGAGCAGTTCTTC; cdr3_aa: CASSLARGVGKGGTNSYNEQFF
d_call: NA; clone_size: NA; v_call: TRBV28; j_call: TRBJ1-1; cdr3_nt: TGTGCCAGCAGTCCCCGCCGGGTAAACTCTGAAGCTTTCTTT; cdr3_aa: CASSPRRVNSEAFF
d_call: NA; clone_size: NA; v_call: TRBV6-6; j_call: TRBJ1-6; cdr3_nt: TGTGCCAGCAGTTACGGGGTGAGGACTTCACCCCTCCACTTT; cdr3_aa: CASSYGVRTSPLHF
d_call: NA; clone_size: NA; v_call: TRBV30; j_call: TRBJ1-3; cdr3_nt: TGTGCCTCGCTGGCCAGGGAAGTTTATGGAAACACCATATATTTT; cdr3_aa: CASLAREVYGNTIYF
d_call: NA; clone_size: NA; v_call: TRBV7-2; j_call: TRBJ1-5; cdr3_nt: TGTGCCAGCACCTTGGGGGCCGCAGGGAGTAATCAGCCCCAGCATTTT; cdr3_aa: CASTLGAAGSNQPQHF